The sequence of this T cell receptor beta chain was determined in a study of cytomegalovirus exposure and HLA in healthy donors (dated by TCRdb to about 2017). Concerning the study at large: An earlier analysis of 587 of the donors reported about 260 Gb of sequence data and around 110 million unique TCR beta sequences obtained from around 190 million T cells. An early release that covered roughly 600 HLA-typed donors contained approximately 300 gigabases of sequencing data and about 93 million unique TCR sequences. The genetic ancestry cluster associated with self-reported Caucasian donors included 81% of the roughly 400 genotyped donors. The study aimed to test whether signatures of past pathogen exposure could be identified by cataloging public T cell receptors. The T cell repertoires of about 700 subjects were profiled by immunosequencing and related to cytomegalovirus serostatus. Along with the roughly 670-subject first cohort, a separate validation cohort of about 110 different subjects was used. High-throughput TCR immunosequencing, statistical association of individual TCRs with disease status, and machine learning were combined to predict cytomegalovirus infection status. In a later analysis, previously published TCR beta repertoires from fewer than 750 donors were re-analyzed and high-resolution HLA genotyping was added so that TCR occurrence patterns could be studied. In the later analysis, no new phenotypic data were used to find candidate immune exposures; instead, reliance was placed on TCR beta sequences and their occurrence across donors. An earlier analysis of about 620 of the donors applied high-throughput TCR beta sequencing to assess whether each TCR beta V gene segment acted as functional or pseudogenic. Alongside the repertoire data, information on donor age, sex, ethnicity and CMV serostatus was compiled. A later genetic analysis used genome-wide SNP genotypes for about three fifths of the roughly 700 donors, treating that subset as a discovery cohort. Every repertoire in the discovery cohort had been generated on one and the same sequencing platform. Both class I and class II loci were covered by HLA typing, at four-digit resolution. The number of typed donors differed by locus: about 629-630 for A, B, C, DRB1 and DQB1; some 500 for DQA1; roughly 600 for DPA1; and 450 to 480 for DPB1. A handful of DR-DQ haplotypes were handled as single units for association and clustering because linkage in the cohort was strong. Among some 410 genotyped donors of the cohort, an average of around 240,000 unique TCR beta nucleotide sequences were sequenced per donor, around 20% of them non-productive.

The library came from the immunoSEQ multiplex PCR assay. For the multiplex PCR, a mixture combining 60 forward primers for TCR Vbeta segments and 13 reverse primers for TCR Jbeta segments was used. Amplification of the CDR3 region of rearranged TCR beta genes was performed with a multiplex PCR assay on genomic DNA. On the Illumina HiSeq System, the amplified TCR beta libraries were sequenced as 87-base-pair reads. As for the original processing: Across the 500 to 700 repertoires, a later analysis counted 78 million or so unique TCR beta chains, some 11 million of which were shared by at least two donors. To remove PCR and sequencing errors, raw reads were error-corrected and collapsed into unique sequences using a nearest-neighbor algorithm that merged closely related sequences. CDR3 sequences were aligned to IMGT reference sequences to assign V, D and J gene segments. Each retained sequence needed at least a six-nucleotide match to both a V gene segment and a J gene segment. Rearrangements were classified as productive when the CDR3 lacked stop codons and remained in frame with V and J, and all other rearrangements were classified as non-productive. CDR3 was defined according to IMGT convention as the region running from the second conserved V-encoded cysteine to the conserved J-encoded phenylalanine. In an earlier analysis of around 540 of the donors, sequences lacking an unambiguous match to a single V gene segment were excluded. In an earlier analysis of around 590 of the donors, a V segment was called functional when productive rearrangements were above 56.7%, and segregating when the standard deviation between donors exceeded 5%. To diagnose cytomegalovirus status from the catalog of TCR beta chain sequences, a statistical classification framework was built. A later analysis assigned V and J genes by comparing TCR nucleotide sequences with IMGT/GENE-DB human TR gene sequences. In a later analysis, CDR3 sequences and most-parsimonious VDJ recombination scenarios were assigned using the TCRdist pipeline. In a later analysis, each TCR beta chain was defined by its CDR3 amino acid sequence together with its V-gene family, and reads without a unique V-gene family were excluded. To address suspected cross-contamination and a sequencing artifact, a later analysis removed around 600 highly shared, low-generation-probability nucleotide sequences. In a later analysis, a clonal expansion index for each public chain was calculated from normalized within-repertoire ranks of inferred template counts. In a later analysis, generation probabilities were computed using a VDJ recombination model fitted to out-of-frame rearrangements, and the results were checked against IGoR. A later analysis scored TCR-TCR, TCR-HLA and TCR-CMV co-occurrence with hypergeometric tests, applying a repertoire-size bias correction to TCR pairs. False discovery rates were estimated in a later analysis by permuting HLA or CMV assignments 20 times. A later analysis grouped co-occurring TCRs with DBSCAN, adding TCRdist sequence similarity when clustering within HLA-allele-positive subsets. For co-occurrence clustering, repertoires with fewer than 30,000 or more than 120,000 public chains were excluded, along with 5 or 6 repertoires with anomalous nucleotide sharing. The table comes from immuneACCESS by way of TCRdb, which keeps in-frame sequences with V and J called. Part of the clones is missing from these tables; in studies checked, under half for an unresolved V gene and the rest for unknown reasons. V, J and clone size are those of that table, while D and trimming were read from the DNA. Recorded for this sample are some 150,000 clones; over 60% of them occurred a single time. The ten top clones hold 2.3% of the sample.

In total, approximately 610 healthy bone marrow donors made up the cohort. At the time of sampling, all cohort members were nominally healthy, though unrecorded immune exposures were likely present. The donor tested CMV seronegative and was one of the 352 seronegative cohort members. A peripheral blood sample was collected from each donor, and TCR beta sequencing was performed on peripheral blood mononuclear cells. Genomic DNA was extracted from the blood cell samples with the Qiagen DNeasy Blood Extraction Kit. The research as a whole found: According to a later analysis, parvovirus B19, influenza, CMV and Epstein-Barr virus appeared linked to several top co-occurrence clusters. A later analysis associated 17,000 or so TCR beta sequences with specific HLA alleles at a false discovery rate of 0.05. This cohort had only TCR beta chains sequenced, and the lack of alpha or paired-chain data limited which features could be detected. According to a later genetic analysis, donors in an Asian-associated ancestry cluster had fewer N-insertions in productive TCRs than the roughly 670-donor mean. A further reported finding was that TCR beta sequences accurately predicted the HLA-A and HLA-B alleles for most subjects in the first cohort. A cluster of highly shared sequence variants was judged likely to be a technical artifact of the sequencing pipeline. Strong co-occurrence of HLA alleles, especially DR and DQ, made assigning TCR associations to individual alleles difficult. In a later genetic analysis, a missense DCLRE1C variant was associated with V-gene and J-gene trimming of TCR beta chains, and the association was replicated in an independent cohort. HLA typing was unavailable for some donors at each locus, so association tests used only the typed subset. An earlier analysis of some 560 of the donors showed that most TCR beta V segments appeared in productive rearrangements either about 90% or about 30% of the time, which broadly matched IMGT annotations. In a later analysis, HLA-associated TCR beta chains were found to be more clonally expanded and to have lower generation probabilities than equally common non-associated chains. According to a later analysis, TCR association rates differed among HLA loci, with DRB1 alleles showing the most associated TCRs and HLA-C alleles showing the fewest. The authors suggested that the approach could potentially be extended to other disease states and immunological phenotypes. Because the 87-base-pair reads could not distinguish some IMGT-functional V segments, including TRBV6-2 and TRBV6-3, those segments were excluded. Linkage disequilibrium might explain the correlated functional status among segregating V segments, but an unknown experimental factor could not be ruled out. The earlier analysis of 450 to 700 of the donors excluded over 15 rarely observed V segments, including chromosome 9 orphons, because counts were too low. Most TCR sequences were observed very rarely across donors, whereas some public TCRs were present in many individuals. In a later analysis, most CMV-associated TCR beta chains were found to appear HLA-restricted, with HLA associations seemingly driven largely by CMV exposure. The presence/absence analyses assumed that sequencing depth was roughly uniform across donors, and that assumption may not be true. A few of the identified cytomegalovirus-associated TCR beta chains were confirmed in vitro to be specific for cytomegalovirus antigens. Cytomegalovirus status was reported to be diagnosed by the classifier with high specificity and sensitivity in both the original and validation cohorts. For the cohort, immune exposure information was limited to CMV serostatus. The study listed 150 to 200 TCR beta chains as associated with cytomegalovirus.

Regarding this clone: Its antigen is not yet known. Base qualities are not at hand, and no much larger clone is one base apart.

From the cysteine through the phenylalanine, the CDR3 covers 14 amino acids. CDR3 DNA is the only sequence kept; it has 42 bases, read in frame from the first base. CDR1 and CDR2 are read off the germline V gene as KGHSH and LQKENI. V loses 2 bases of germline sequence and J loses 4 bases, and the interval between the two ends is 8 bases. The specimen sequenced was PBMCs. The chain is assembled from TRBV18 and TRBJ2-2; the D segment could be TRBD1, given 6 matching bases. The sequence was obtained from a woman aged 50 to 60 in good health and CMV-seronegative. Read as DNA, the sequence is TGTGCCAGCTCACCAGGACAGACCACCGGGGAGCTGTTTTTT. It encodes CASSPGQTTGELFF.